Below are 14 T cell receptor beta chains sequenced from a single sample in a study of blood T cell repertoires in COVID-19. Method: immunoSEQ multiplex PCR; TCRdb's copy keeps in-frame clones and lacks some. The repertoire consists of some 360,000 clones, with about 90% occurring once and the leading ten covering approximately 1%. The sample consisted of PBMCs or T cells enriched from blood (not recorded which). These receptors were taken from a woman in her twenties or thirties who had been exposed to COVID-19.

The chain links TRBV5-1 to TRBJ1-4; no definite D call. The V end was cut by 4 bases, the J end by 7 bases, with 11 bases between. The CDR3 covers 13 residues. Germline V lookup: CDR1 SGHRS, CDR2 YFSETQ. In nucleotides, the CDR3 is TGCGCCAGCAGCCCCCCGGGGAGTGAAAAACTGTTTTTT. Protein sequence: CASSPPGSEKLFF.

This chain connects TRBV7-6 to TRBJ2-5; 9 nucleotides align to TRBD1. Unmatched junction bases numbered 0, after V lost 1 base and J lost 3 bases. The CDR3 extends over 14 amino acids. The germline gives CDR1 SGHVS, CDR2 FNYEAQ. The CDR3 loop reads CASSLGTGEETQYF. The CDR3 region has the DNA TGTGCCAGCAGCTTAGGGACAGGGGAAGAGACCCAGTACTTC.

In its sample, this clone was seen once. The chain combines TRBV5-1 with TRBJ2-1, with D possibly being TRBD2 (6 bases). The germline V and J ends were trimmed by 0 bases and 5 bases, with 15 bases remaining between them. The CDR3 runs 16 residues. CDR1 and CDR2 (germline): SGHRS, YFSETQ. The CDR3 here is CASSLDPSGVNNEQFF. The CDR3 DNA follows: TGCGCCAGCAGCTTGGACCCCTCGGGAGTTAACAATGAGCAGTTCTTC.

V is TRBV18 and J is TRBJ1-2; a weak D match, TRBD1 (6 bases). Germline V CDR1 and CDR2: KGHSH, LQKENI. This CDR3 has 13 amino acids. V lost 6 bases to trimming and J lost 3 bases, with 11 bases between them. CDR3 nucleotide sequence: TGTGCCAGCTCCCGGGACACTGACTATGGCTACACCTTC. Protein: CASSRDTDYGYTF. Using reference TRBV18 and TRBJ1-2 for the parts outside the CDR3, the full variable domain is NAGVMQNPRHLVRRRGQEARLRCSPMKGHSHVYWYRQLPEEGLKFMVYLQKENIIDESGMPKERFSAEFPKEGPSILRIQQVVRGDSAAYFCASSRDTDYGYTFGSGTRLTVV.

The rearrangement joins TRBV6-1 to TRBJ1-2, with 7 nucleotides matching TRBD1. The J segment lost 3 bases and the V segment lost 3 bases, leaving 4 bases of the junction unmatched. The CDR3 sequence is 14 residues long. Germline values: CDR1 MNHNS, CDR2 SASEGT. The CDR3 is CASSDRDRDYGYTF. As DNA, the CDR3 is TGTGCCAGCAGTGACCGGGACAGAGACTATGGCTACACCTTC.

The V call is TRBV5-5, the J call TRBJ1-3; 10 nucleotides match TRBD1. The trim removed 4 bases at V and 2 bases at J, leaving 3 bases unmatched. CDR1 is SGHKS and CDR2 is YYEKEE in the germline V gene (reference sequence). This CDR3 contains 15 residues. The CDR3 region is CASSRTGGTGNTIYF. The DNA of the CDR3 is TGTGCCAGCAGCCGGACAGGGGGTACTGGAAACACCATATATTTT.

This clone came up once. This chain links TRBV4-2 with TRBJ2-4; D is perhaps TRBD2 (5 bases). Per germline, CDR1 LGHNA and CDR2 YNFKEQ. CDR3 size: 17 residues. Trimming removed 3 bases at V and 0 bases at J, with 15 bases between. In DNA, the CDR3 is TGTGCCAGCAGCCATTCTTCTAGCATGATAGCCAAAAACATTCAGTACTTC. As protein: CASSHSSSMIAKNIQYF.

The chain employs TRBV3-1 (or the pseudogene TRBV3-2) and TRBJ2-7; D is possibly TRBD2 (6 bases). V was pared by 7 bases and J by 1 base, with 11 bases between. Germline CDR1 is LGHDT and CDR2 is YNNKEL (reference sequence). The CDR3 runs 13 residues. The CDR3 loop is CASTRGASYEQYF. The CDR3 DNA sequence: TGTGCCAGCACGCGGGGAGCGTCCTACGAGCAGTACTTC.

The V and J genes are TRBV28 and TRBJ1-3; 7 bases are shared with TRBD1. The junction had 2 bases not matched to a gene; V was cut back by 3 bases and J by 0 bases. The CDR3 is 15 amino acids. CDR1 is MDHEN and CDR2 is SYDVKM in the germline V gene. The CDR3 nucleotides read TGTGCCAGCAGTTTCGGACAGGTCTCTGGAAACACCATATATTTT. Its protein product is CASSFGQVSGNTIYF.

The gene calls are TRBV11-3 and TRBJ2-2; 8 bases line up with TRBD2. Germline V gives CDR1 SGHNT, CDR2 YENEEA. The J segment lost 6 bases and the V segment lost 1 base, leaving 4 bases of the junction unmatched. The CDR3 is 15 amino acids. The CDR3 loop reads CASSLAGGHAGELFF. In DNA form, the CDR3 reads TGTGCCAGCAGCTTAGCGGGAGGGCACGCCGGGGAGCTGTTTTTT. The full variable domain, rest sourced from reference TRBV11-3 and TRBJ2-2, is EAGVVQSPRYKIIEKKQPVAFWCNPISGHNTLYWYLQNLGQGPELLIRYENEEAVDDSQLPKDRFSAERLKGVDSTLKIQPAELGDSAVYLCASSLAGGHAGELFFGEGSRLTVL.

The rearrangement links TRBV10-3 to TRBJ1-2; D may be TRBD1 (6 bases). The CDR3 spans 13 residues. Germline CDR1 reads ENHRY; CDR2 reads SYGVKD. V lost 11 bases, J lost 7 bases, and 20 bases lay in between. The CDR3 DNA is TGTGCCTCCCGGGACAAGCCGGGAGGTGGCTACACCTTC. The encoded protein is CASRDKPGGGYTF.

The chain couples TRBV7-9 to TRBJ2-5, with TRBD2 matching over 9 bases. The CDR3 is 16 residues long. The V segment lost 4 bases and the J segment 5 bases; nucleotides outside the gene matches: 11. Per germline, CDR1 SEHNR and CDR2 FQNEAQ (reference sequence). CDR3 amino acids: CASSSPWGSGSETQYF. CDR3 sequence (DNA): TGTGCCAGCAGCTCCCCCTGGGGTAGCGGGAGTGAGACCCAGTACTTC.

The V call is TRBV6-1, the J call TRBJ2-7, with D hard to call. V was pared by 1 base and J by 2 bases, with 12 bases between. Germline V gene data show CDR1 as MNHNS and CDR2 as SASEGT. The CDR3 has 15 residues. The CDR3 DNA follows: TGTGCCAGCAGTGAAGGGCACCTGACAACCTACGAGCAGTACTTC. Encoded protein: CASSEGHLTTYEQYF.

The chain combines TRBV11-2 with TRBJ2-2, with unresolved D. The V gene's germline CDR1 is SGHAT and CDR2 FQNNGV. This CDR3 spans 15 amino acids. V was cut by 6 bases and J by 2 bases, with 13 bases left in between. CDR3 DNA sequence: TGTGCCAGCAGTTTGCAGGTTTTCAACACCGGGGAGCTGTTTTTT. This encodes CASSLQVFNTGELFF. Full variable domain (missing parts from reference TRBV11-2 and TRBJ2-2): EAGVAQSPRYKIIEKRQSVAFWCNPISGHATLYWYQQILGQGPKLLIQFQNNGVVDDSQLPKDRFSAERLKGVDSTLKIQPAKLEDSAVYLCASSLQVFNTGELFFGEGSRLTVL.